These T cell receptor beta chains were read from a single sample in a study of PD-1 blockade in classical Hodgkin lymphoma. Assay: immunoSEQ multiplex PCR; the TCRdb copy retains only in-frame clones and omits some. The sample lists 7,200 or so clones, roughly three quarters occurring once. The sequenced sample was peripheral blood mononuclear cells (PBMCs), obtained before the second cycle of nivolumab. The receptors originated from a human donor with classical Hodgkin lymphoma. CDR3s include the opening cysteine and the closing phenylalanine or tryptophan. The D gene is left open where the match is weak. Some rows mark clone size as missing; the rest say once, few, many or name a class of expanded clone.

v_call	clone_size	j_call	d_call	cdr3_nt	cdr3_aa
TRBV7-2	.	TRBJ1-1	.	TGTGCCAGCAGTCCAGGGAGAGGGAACACTGAAGCTTTCTTT	CASSPGRGNTEAFF
TRBV7-9	.	TRBJ1-3	.	TGTGCCAGCAGCTTAGCGGTAGGCGGAGGCCCCTCTGGAAACACCATATATTTT	CASSLAVGGGPSGNTIYF
TRBV28	.	TRBJ2-7	.	TGTGCCAGCACCCTGGACAGCCACTCCTACGAGCAGTACTTC	CASTLDSHSYEQYF
TRBV27	.	TRBJ1-5	.	TGTGCCCGGGGGGGGCAGGGGATCCAGCCCCAGCATTTT	CARGGQGIQPQHF
TRBV5-1	.	TRBJ1-1	.	TGCGCCAGCAGCTCCCCAGAGGAAGCTTTCTTT	CASSSPEEAFF
TRBV7-3	.	TRBJ1-1	TRBD1	TGTGCCAGCAGCCTATCAGGGGGCCAAAACACTGAAGCTTTCTTT	CASSLSGGQNTEAFF
TRBV27	once	TRBJ2-1	.	TGTGCCAGTTGGAACCTCAATGAGCAGTTCTTC	CASWNLNEQFF
TRBV5-6	.	TRBJ1-5	.	TGTGCCAGCAGCTTGTGGGGGGCAACGAATCAGCCCCAGCATTTT	CASSLWGATNQPQHF
TRBV19	.	TRBJ1-1	.	TGTGCCAGTTCCCGAGGTGTCCAGACTGAAGCTTTCTTT	CASSRGVQTEAFF
TRBV9	.	TRBJ1-1	TRBD1	TGTGCCAGCAGCGTAGCAGGGGGGGGCACTGAAGCTTTCTTT	CASSVAGGGTEAFF
TRBV27	.	TRBJ2-1	.	TGTGCCAGCAGTTTATCAGGGGGGGCGTTCATTTACAATGAGCAGTTCTTC	CASSLSGGAFIYNEQFF
TRBV7-2	.	TRBJ2-2	.	TGTGCCAGCAGCCTCGACCCCAGAGGGGCGAACACCGGGGAGCTGTTTTTT	CASSLDPRGANTGELFF
TRBV6-5	.	TRBJ1-1	.	TGTGCCAGCAGTCCCGGATGGAGCACTGAAGCTTTCTTT	CASSPGWSTEAFF
TRBV5-3	.	TRBJ2-6	.	TGTGCCAGATCGACAATTGGTGAACAAAGTCGGGCCAACGTCCTGACTTTC	CARSTIGEQSRANVLTF
TRBV15	.	TRBJ2-5	TRBD2	TGTGCCACCAGCAGAGTGACTAGCGGTAAAGAGACCCAGTACTTC	CATSRVTSGKETQYF
TRBV19	.	TRBJ1-1	TRBD1	TGTGCCAGTAGTATGACAGGGGGCGCCACTGAAGCTTTCTTT	CASSMTGGATEAFF
TRBV4-3	.	TRBJ2-3	TRBD2	TGCGCCAGCAGCCAGCTTCTAGCGGGGGGAACAGATACGCAGTATTTT	CASSQLLAGGTDTQYF
TRBV6-1	.	TRBJ1-5	TRBD1	TGTGCCAGTTGGGGACAGGCGCGCAATCAGCCCCAGCATTTT	CASWGQARNQPQHF
TRBV7-9	.	TRBJ1-1	.	TGTGCCAGCAGTAGACCCCTCGGACAGTTGAACACTGAAGCTTTCTTT	CASSRPLGQLNTEAFF
TRBV21-1	.	TRBJ1-5	.	TGTGCCAGCAGCAAGCCGGTAAGATGTGACAGGGTCGTTTGTAGCAATCAGCCCCAGCATTTT	CASSKPVRCDRVVCSNQPQHF
TRBV4-1	.	TRBJ2-5	.	TGCGCCAGCAGCCCGTTCTCTATCGGAGAGACCCAGTACTTC	CASSPFSIGETQYF
TRBV19	few	TRBJ1-6	.	TGTGCCAGTAGTCCCGACTCCTATAATTCACCCCTCCACTTT	CASSPDSYNSPLHF
TRBV28	.	TRBJ2-2	.	TGTGCCAGCAGACCGACAGATCTCAACACCGGGGAGCTGTTTTTT	CASRPTDLNTGELFF
TRBV9	.	TRBJ2-7	.	TGTGCCAGCAGCGTAGTGCCCCAGGGCGGCGAGCAGTACTTC	CASSVVPQGGEQYF
TRBV7-9	once	TRBJ2-7	TRBD2	TGTGCCAGCAGCTTACCCGTGACTAGCGGGAGTACGTACGAGCAGTACTTC	CASSLPVTSGSTYEQYF
TRBV7-6	.	TRBJ1-6	.	TGTGCCAGCAGCTTAGACCGGGACGCGTGGTCACCCCTCCACTTT	CASSLDRDAWSPLHF
TRBV6-5	.	TRBJ1-2	TRBD1	TGTGCCAGCAGTTGGGACAGGGTAAATGGCTACACCTTC	CASSWDRVNGYTF
TRBV7-8	.	TRBJ2-3	.	TGTGCCAGCAGCTCCCTCCAGTTGGGGGGGGCTATAACAGATACGCAGTATTTT	CASSSLQLGGAITDTQYF
TRBV21-1	.	TRBJ1-1	.	TGTGCCAGCAGCAAAGCGCGAGGCAGGGGTAAGGGCACTGAAGCTTTCTTT	CASSKARGRGKGTEAFF